A selection of T cell receptor beta chains follows, all from one sample in a study of CD8 T cells in Susac syndrome. TCRdb re-called the immunoSEQ multiplex PCR reads through MiXCR, storing one row per CDR3 protein. Here the sample spans about 60,000 distinct CDR3 sequences, about 92% being singletons. Sequencing was carried out using CD8+ T cells from PBMCs. The receptors were sampled from a human donor in good health. Each CDR3 is given with its conserved first and last residue. The order of the fields is clone size, J gene, V gene, D gene, CDR3 protein, CDR3 DNA. D genes are given only for firm matches. Size is stated for part of the rows, as once, few or many counts, or as a class when the clone is expanded.

>NA|TRBJ1-2|TRBV7-9|NA
CASSLAEGTYGYTF
TGTGCCAGCAGCTTAGCAGAGGGGACCTATGGCTACACCTTC
>NA|TRBJ2-7|TRBV4-1|NA
CASSQNTYEQYF
TGCGCCAGCAGCCAGAACACCTACGAGCAGTACTTC
>NA|TRBJ2-1|TRBV12-3/TRBV12-4|TRBD2
CASSRTSGIYNEQFF
TGTGCCAGCAGTAGGACTAGCGGGATCTACAATGAGCAGTTCTTC
>NA|TRBJ1-3|TRBV19|NA
CASSIGTTSGNTIYF
TGTGCCAGTAGTATAGGGACCACCTCTGGAAACACCATATATTTT
>few|TRBJ1-5|TRBV5-5|NA
CASSFTDNQPQHF
TGTGCCAGTAGCTTCACGGATAATCAGCCCCAGCATTTT
>NA|TRBJ1-1|TRBV6-2/TRBV6-3|TRBD1
CASSSDREMNTEAFF
TGTGCCAGCAGTTCGGACAGGGAAATGAACACTGAAGCTTTCTTT
>NA|TRBJ2-7|TRBV25-1|NA
CASSERGETYEQYF
TGTGCCAGCAGTGAAAGGGGAGAGACGTACGAGCAGTACTTC
>NA|TRBJ2-7|TRBV2|NA
CASLRDEQYF
TGTGCCAGCCTGAGGGACGAGCAGTACTTC
>NA|TRBJ1-1|TRBV20-1|NA
CSARSFYIESTEAFF
TGCAGTGCTAGATCCTTCTACATAGAGAGCACTGAAGCTTTCTTT
>NA|TRBJ2-7|TRBV7-3|NA
CASSLLDPCYEQYF
TGTGCCAGCAGCTTACTCGACCCTTGCTACGAGCAGTACTTC
>NA|TRBJ1-2|TRBV7-9|NA
CASSLDLYGYTF
TGTGCCAGCAGCTTAGATCTTTATGGCTACACCTTC
>NA|TRBJ2-1|TRBV10-1|NA
CASSPGTLNEQFF
TGCGCCAGCAGTCCCGGGACCCTCAATGAGCAGTTCTTC
>once|TRBJ1-1|TRBV5-4|NA
CASRRTPEPNTEAFF
TGTGCCAGCAGAAGGACCCCGGAACCCAACACTGAAGCTTTCTTT
>NA|TRBJ1-5|TRBV19|NA
CASSINGGEGNQPQHF
TGTGCCAGTAGTATCAATGGTGGGGAAGGCAATCAGCCCCAGCATTTT
>NA|TRBJ2-6|TRBV3-1|NA
CASSPRQAFRDGRNFGANVLTF
TGTGCCAGCAGCCCCAGGCAGGCTTTCCGGGACGGTCGTAATTTTGGGGCCAACGTCCTGACTTTC
>NA|TRBJ2-1|TRBV4-3|NA
CASSLTFDAGMGDEQFF
TGCGCCAGCAGCCTCACCTTCGATGCAGGGATGGGGGATGAGCAGTTCTTC
>NA|TRBJ2-2|TRBV28|TRBD2
CASSQRLAMNTGELFF
TGTGCCAGCAGTCAAAGACTAGCGATGAACACCGGGGAGCTGTTTTTT
>NA|TRBJ2-5|TRBV4-1|TRBD1
CASGDRETQYF
TGCGCCAGCGGGGACAGAGAGACCCAGTACTTC
>few|TRBJ2-2|TRBV12-3/TRBV12-4|NA
CASSPNTGELFF
TGTGCCAGCAGCCCTAACACCGGGGAGCTGTTTTTT
>NA|TRBJ2-7|TRBV5-1|NA
CASSLADGTNYEQYF
TGCGCCAGCAGCTTGGCCGACGGTACCAACTACGAGCAGTACTTC
>NA|TRBJ2-1|TRBV10-3|TRBD1
CAITRGQENNEQFF
TGTGCCATCACTAGGGGACAGGAGAACAATGAGCAGTTCTTC
>NA|TRBJ2-1|TRBV14|TRBD2
CASSLLGTSGGIHEQFF
TGTGCCAGCAGCCTTCTCGGGACTAGCGGGGGAATACATGAGCAGTTCTTC
>NA|TRBJ1-1|TRBV6-1|NA
CASRGAFF
TGTGCCAGCAGAGGGGCTTTCTTT
>NA|TRBJ2-2|TRBV7-9|NA
CASSLLQPNTGELFF
TGTGCCAGCAGCTTACTACAGCCGAACACCGGGGAGCTGTTTTTT
>NA|TRBJ1-4|TRBV7-9|NA
CASSSRRPADEEGEKLFF
TGTGCCAGCAGCTCTCGAAGACCCGCAGACGAAGAAGGTGAAAAACTGTTTTTT
>once|TRBJ2-2|TRBV2|TRBD1
CASSEAWDRGRAGELFF
TGTGCCAGCAGTGAAGCTTGGGACAGGGGGCGCGCCGGGGAGCTGTTTTTT
>NA|TRBJ2-7|TRBV5-8|NA
CASSGGTPGSYEQYF
TGTGCCAGCAGCGGGGGGACACCAGGCTCCTACGAGCAGTACTTC
>NA|TRBJ2-7|TRBV7-9|TRBD2
CASSLTSGIYEQYF
TGTGCCAGCAGCCTCACTAGCGGAATATACGAGCAGTACTTC
>NA|TRBJ1-1|TRBV9|NA
CASSVFGAGENTEAFF
TGTGCCAGCAGCGTATTTGGCGCAGGGGAAAACACTGAAGCTTTCTTT
>NA|TRBJ2-2|TRBV29-1|NA
CSVEDLRQRGTGELFF
TGCAGCGTTGAAGATCTACGACAGAGGGGAACCGGGGAGCTGTTTTTT
>NA|TRBJ2-1|TRBV24-1|NA
CATSDPRSPGTSYNEQFF
TGTGCCACCAGTGATCCCCGTAGCCCGGGGACCTCCTACAATGAGCAGTTCTTC
>NA|TRBJ1-5|TRBV3-1|NA
CASSPGRSVGSNQPQHF
TGTGCCAGCAGCCCTGGACGGAGTGTGGGCTCCAATCAGCCCCAGCATTTT
>NA|TRBJ2-2|TRBV24-1|NA
CATSDSSREGVAGELFF
TGTGCCACCAGTGATTCCTCTCGGGAAGGGGTCGCCGGGGAGCTGTTTTTT
>NA|TRBJ2-3|TRBV19|NA
CASSIAGTDTQYF
TGTGCCAGTAGTATAGCCGGCACAGATACGCAGTATTTT
>NA|TRBJ2-1|TRBV5-5|NA
CASSLDRSSYNEQFF
TGTGCCAGCAGCTTGGACAGGAGCTCCTACAATGAGCAGTTCTTC
>NA|TRBJ2-1|TRBV27|NA
CASSPGSGYEQFF
TGTGCCAGCAGTCCCGGCAGCGGATATGAGCAGTTCTTC
>NA|TRBJ2-1|TRBV7-9|NA
CASSPDSINEQFF
TGTGCCAGCAGCCCGGACAGTATCAATGAGCAGTTCTTC
>NA|TRBJ2-7|TRBV27|TRBD1
CASSLSPGTGVFREQYF
TGTGCCAGCAGTTTGTCCCCCGGGACAGGGGTTTTTCGCGAGCAGTACTTC
>NA|TRBJ1-2|TRBV7-2|NA
CASSLAQAYGYTF
TGTGCCAGCAGCTTAGCACAGGCCTATGGCTACACCTTC
>NA|TRBJ2-5|TRBV12-3/TRBV12-4|NA
CASSLGPTQYF
TGTGCCAGCAGTCTTGGTCCGACCCAGTACTTC
>NA|TRBJ2-2|TRBV28|NA
CASSLAAELFF
TGTGCCAGCAGTTTAGCGGCTGAGCTGTTTTTT
>NA|TRBJ2-3|TRBV27|NA
CASRSMGTDTQYF
TGTGCCAGCCGCTCTATGGGCACAGATACGCAGTATTTT
>NA|TRBJ2-1|TRBV19|TRBD2
CASSLAGGINEQFF
TGTGCCAGTAGCCTAGCGGGGGGCATCAATGAGCAGTTCTTC
>NA|TRBJ2-5|TRBV7-9|TRBD2
CASSLVSISPLAEETQYF
TGTGCCAGCAGCTTAGTCAGTATCTCTCCTCTAGCGGAAGAGACCCAGTACTTC
>NA|TRBJ2-3|TRBV7-9|NA
CASSVGEAWTDTQYF
TGTGCCAGCAGCGTCGGGGAGGCTTGGACAGATACGCAGTATTTT
>NA|TRBJ2-1|TRBV24-1|TRBD1
CALQGFTEQFF
TGTGCCCTACAGGGGTTCACTGAGCAGTTCTTC
>NA|TRBJ1-5|TRBV19|TRBD1
CASSITRQGAGQPQHF
TGTGCCAGTAGTATAACAAGGCAGGGGGCCGGACAGCCCCAGCATTTT
>NA|TRBJ1-1|TRBV28|NA
CASGAGRNTEAFF
TGTGCCAGCGGGGCGGGCCGGAACACTGAAGCTTTCTTT